The 4 T cell receptor beta chains below come from one sample, sequenced in a study of blood T cell repertoires in COVID-19. Libraries were prepared by immunoSEQ multiplex PCR; TCRdb keeps only in-frame clonotypes and omits some of them. The sample holds under 75,000 clones; over 75% are singletons and the top ten take 5.5% to 7.5%. Input material: peripheral blood. The receptors come from a man aged 60 to 75 with acute or convalescent COVID-19.

This chain joins TRBV4-1 and TRBJ2-7; 14 nucleotides align to TRBD2. After removal of 3 bases from V and 7 bases from J, the junction contained 2 bases not matched to a gene. The CDR3 loop spans 14 amino acids. Germline lookup yields CDR1 MGHRA and CDR2 YSYEKL. This CDR3 reads CASSQRLAGGEQYF. DNA for the CDR3: TGCGCCAGCAGCCAGAGACTAGCGGGGGGGGAGCAGTACTTC.

The chain joins TRBV14 to TRBJ2-7, with a tentative D call TRBD2 (5 bases). The V gene lost 4 bases and the J gene lost 7 bases, with 11 bases spanning the gap. CDR1 SGHDN and CDR2 FVKESK come from the germline V gene. CDR3 length: 12 residues. CDR3 DNA: TGTGCCAGCAGCCTCTTCGGAGGAGAGCAGTACTTC. Translation gives CASSLFGGEQYF.

This chain uses TRBV7-6 with TRBJ2-2; TRBD2 is a possible D gene (5 bases). Germline values: CDR1 SGHVS, CDR2 FNYEAQ. V dropped 2 bases and J dropped 7 bases, with 17 bases sitting between them. The CDR3 extends over 16 amino acids. The CDR3 loop reads CASSLNWADGVGELFF. CDR3 sequence (DNA): TGTGCCAGCAGCTTAAATTGGGCAGACGGGGTCGGGGAGCTGTTTTTT.

The J gene is TRBJ2-7, the V gene TRBV5-6; 7 positions match TRBD1. Germline CDR1 is SGHDT and CDR2 is YYEEEE. The length of the CDR3 is 13 residues. The junction had 3 bases not matched to a gene; V was cut back by 4 bases and J by 2 bases. The CDR3 here is CASSRQGPYEQYF. In DNA, the CDR3 is TGTGCCAGCAGCCGACAGGGCCCCTACGAGCAGTACTTC. The variable domain in full, with the rest retrieved from reference TRBV5-6 and TRBJ2-7, is DAGVTQSPTHLIKTRGQQVTLRCSPKSGHDTVSWYQQALGQGPQFIFQYYEEEERQRGNFPDRFSGHQFPNYSSELNVNALLLGDSALYLCASSRQGPYEQYFGPGTRLTVT.